The 18 T cell receptor beta chains below were found in one sample sequenced in a study of blood T cell repertoires in COVID-19. The protocol was immunoSEQ multiplex PCR, while the TCRdb copy is restricted to in-frame clones and leaves out a portion. The table records some 240,000 clones, 80% to 90% of them present only once. Material for sequencing was PBMCs or T cells enriched from blood (not recorded which). These receptors originate from a woman aged 45-59 years who had been exposed to COVID-19.

The chain recombines TRBV24-1 with TRBJ2-5; the D gene is possibly TRBD1 (6 bases). The CDR3 runs to 15 residues. Looked up from germline, CDR1 is KGHDR and CDR2 is SFDVKD. Deletions cut 3 bases from V and 2 bases from J, with 12 bases between. The CDR3 region is CATSDLQQGQETQYF. In nucleotides, the CDR3 is TGTGCCACCAGTGATCTGCAACAGGGTCAAGAGACCCAGTACTTC.

V and J are TRBV19 and TRBJ2-4, with 9 bases that match TRBD2. The CDR3 loop spans 17 amino acids. V was pared by 5 bases and J by 1 base, with 9 bases of the junction left unmatched. Germline assignment: CDR1 LNHDA and CDR2 SQIVND (reference sequence). In nucleotides, the CDR3 is TGTGCCAGTAGTTGGTCTAGCGGGGCTGAGGCCAAAAACATTCAGTACTTC. Translated: CASSWSSGAEAKNIQYF.

CDR3 residues: CASSQDRGSQNIQYF. DNA for the CDR3: TGTGCCAGCAGCCAAGATAGGGGATCCCAAAACATTCAGTACTTC. V usage is TRBV3-1 (or the pseudogene TRBV3-2) and J usage is TRBJ2-4, with D possibly being TRBD1 (5 bases). Germline lookup yields CDR1 LGHDT and CDR2 YNNKEL (reference sequence). This CDR3 region has 15 residues. V was clipped by 0 bases and J by 5 bases, with 11 bases between them.

The chain has TRBV5-6 and TRBJ1-5, with 7 positions matching TRBD1. V lost 1 base and J lost 4; bases outside the gene matches: 2. Germline loops: CDR1 SGHDT, CDR2 YYEEEE. This CDR3 has 14 amino acids. The CDR3 protein is CASSLRGRNQPQHF. The CDR3 nucleotides read TGTGCCAGCAGCTTGAGGGGGCGGAATCAGCCCCAGCATTTT. The full variable domain, rest sourced from reference TRBV5-6 and TRBJ1-5, is DAGVTQSPTHLIKTRGQQVTLRCSPKSGHDTVSWYQQALGQGPQFIFQYYEEEERQRGNFPDRFSGHQFPNYSSELNVNALLLGDSALYLCASSLRGRNQPQHFGDGTRLSIL.

The chain is built from TRBV5-4 and TRBJ1-4, with D unclear. Germline assignment: CDR1 SGHNT and CDR2 YYREEE (reference sequence). V shed 2 bases and J shed 8 bases, with 10 bases lying between them. The CDR3 contains 13 residues. CDR3 region: CASSFGVTEKLFF. Here the CDR3 DNA reads TGTGCCAGCAGCTTCGGGGTTACAGAAAAACTGTTTTTT.

This clone was seen a few times. This chain uses TRBV19 with TRBJ1-6; TRBD1 aligns across 8 bases. Germline-derived CDR1 and CDR2 are LNHDA and SQIVND (reference sequence). Losses at the gene ends were 10 bases for V and 7 bases for J; bases not matched to a gene: 6. The CDR3 spans 13 residues. The CDR3 here is CATGQGRNSPLHF. CDR3 nucleotides: TGTGCCACCGGACAGGGTCGAAATTCACCCCTCCACTTT.

This clone was seen only once. The rearrangement joins TRBV3-1 (or the pseudogene TRBV3-2) to TRBJ2-7; TRBD2 matches at 8 bases. The CDR3 has 17 residues. CDR1 is LGHDT, CDR2 YNNKEL, per germline (reference sequence). V was pared by 4 bases and J by 2 bases, with 13 bases of the junction left unmatched. The CDR3 loop reads CASSLERGGRGTYEQYF. CDR3 coding DNA: TGTGCCAGCAGCCTCGAACGGGGGGGGCGCGGGACCTACGAGCAGTACTTC.

V usage is TRBV4-1 and J usage is TRBJ2-7; 8 bases agree with TRBD1. The CDR3 is 15 residues long. Trimming took 0 bases from V and 3 from J; bases not matched to a gene: 4. Per the germline V gene, CDR1 is MGHRA and CDR2 is YSYEKL. This CDR3 is CASSQESGTGYEQYF. Here the CDR3 DNA reads TGCGCCAGCAGCCAAGAGTCCGGGACAGGCTACGAGCAGTACTTC.

The V call is TRBV12-5, the J call TRBJ2-1; possibly TRBD2 for D (6 bases). V was shortened by 1 base and J by 9 bases, with 16 bases between the two germline ends. The V gene's germline CDR1 is LGHNT and CDR2 FRNRAP. The CDR3 loop spans 15 amino acids. Written as DNA, the CDR3 is TGTGCTAGTGGTTTGGCTCAACTAGCCTCCAGTGAGCAGTTCTTC. Translated: CASGLAQLASSEQFF. The full variable domain, in which reference TRBV12-5 and TRBJ2-1 provide the parts outside the CDR3, is DARVTQTPRHKVTEMGQEVTMRCQPILGHNTVFWYRQTMMQGLELLAYFRNRAPLDDSGMPKDRFSAEMPDATLATLKIQPSEPRDSAVYFCASGLAQLASSEQFFGPGTRLTVL.

This chain uses TRBV4-3 with TRBJ2-7, with D maybe TRBD1 (6 bases). V lost 1 base and J lost 0, with 10 bases in between. Per germline, CDR1 LGHNA and CDR2 YSLEER. The CDR3 sequence is 15 residues long. CDR3 DNA: TGCGCCAGCAGCCAAGCCGACAGGTCCTCCTACGAGCAGTACTTC. It specifies CASSQADRSSYEQYF.

CDR3 bases: TGTGCCAGCAGCGGACAGGTGGGTTCCTACGAGCAGTACTTC. Translated, it gives CASSGQVGSYEQYF. The V and J genes are TRBV7-2 and TRBJ2-7, with 7 nucleotides matching TRBD1. The CDR3 is 14 residues long. The ends lost 5 bases at V and 1 base at J; junction bases unmatched: 5. CDR1 is SGHTA and CDR2 is FQGNSA in the germline V gene.

This chain connects TRBV18 to TRBJ2-3, with a weak D call TRBD2 (5 bases). Germline V CDR1 and CDR2: KGHSH, LQKENI. CDR3 size: 14 residues. V was cut by 3 bases and J by 5 bases, with 12 bases left in between. The CDR3 spells CASSPRPRGDTQYF. The CDR3 bases are TGTGCCAGCTCACCCCGTCCCCGGGGAGATACGCAGTATTTT.

The gene calls are TRBV30 and TRBJ1-5; D may be TRBD1 (5 bases). The ends were cut back, 3 bases at V and 7 bases at J, with 13 bases in the middle. From germline, CDR1 is GTSNPN and CDR2 SVGIG (reference sequence). CDR3 length: 13 residues. CDR3 in amino acids: CAWRGGKEQPQHF. Written as DNA, the CDR3 is TGTGCCTGGAGGGGGGGAAAGGAACAGCCCCAGCATTTT.

The V gene is TRBV11-2, the J gene TRBJ2-3; D possibly corresponds to TRBD2 (6 bases). Germline values: CDR1 SGHAT, CDR2 FQNNGV. The CDR3 contains 14 residues. V lost 5 bases and J lost 1, with 10 bases in between. CDR3 protein: CASSLSGGTDTQYF. The CDR3 DNA is TGTGCCAGCAGCCTCTCGGGGGGCACAGATACGCAGTATTTT. Full variable domain (outside the CDR3, taken from reference TRBV11-2 and TRBJ2-3): EAGVAQSPRYKIIEKRQSVAFWCNPISGHATLYWYQQILGQGPKLLIQFQNNGVVDDSQLPKDRFSAERLKGVDSTLKIQPAKLEDSAVYLCASSLSGGTDTQYFGPGTRLTVL.

This clone was seen a handful of times. The chain carries TRBV12-3 or TRBV12-4 and TRBJ1-1; 9 bases align to TRBD1. The CDR3 runs 12 residues. Unmatched junction bases numbered 4, after V lost 6 bases and J lost 8 bases. CDR3 residues: CASSRQGVEAFF. The CDR3 DNA reads TGTGCCAGCAGCCGACAGGGGGTAGAAGCTTTCTTT.

The genes are TRBV6-2 or TRBV6-3 and TRBJ1-6, with 7 bases that match TRBD1. Trimming cost V 6 bases and J 17 bases; bases outside gene matches: 10. This CDR3 region has 12 residues. CDR1 and CDR2 (germline): MNHEY, SVGEGT. Written as DNA, the CDR3 is TGTGCCAGCAGCCAACTCCCGGGACAGATCCACTTT. This encodes CASSQLPGQIHF.

J is TRBJ1-1 and V is TRBV10-3; D ambiguous. Between the trimmed V and J ends, which lost 3 bases and 4 bases, there was a span of 9 bases. The CDR3 runs 13 residues. Germline assignment: CDR1 ENHRY and CDR2 SYGVKD. For the CDR3, the DNA is TGTGCCATCAGTGAAGAGGAGGTCACTGAAGCTTTCTTT. It is translated as CAISEEEVTEAFF.

This clone has a handful of counts. The genes are TRBV19 and TRBJ2-1, with D possibly being TRBD1 (6 bases). The CDR3 runs 17 residues. The germline V gene encodes CDR1 LNHDA and CDR2 SQIVND (reference sequence). V lost 5 bases and J lost 8, with 25 bases in between. The CDR3 here is CASSPHSPGQSPYEQFF. CDR3 sequence (DNA): TGTGCCAGTAGTCCCCATTCTCCGGGACAAAGCCCGTATGAGCAGTTCTTC.